A single sample is the source of the 4 T cell receptor beta chains below, sequenced in a study of CD8 T cells in ankylosing spondylitis. TCRdb reprocessed the 5' RACE reads via MiXCR and lists one record per CDR3 protein. The profile shows approximately 110,000 distinct CDR3 sequences, 20% to 30% of them singletons. The source material was synovial fluid, either unsorted or a sorted T cell fraction (not recorded which). The receptors derive from a male donor with ankylosing spondylitis.

This clonotype appeared a few times. The genes are TRBV12-3 or TRBV12-4 and TRBJ2-4, with D perhaps matching TRBD1 (5 bases). The CDR3 spans 14 residues. V gave up 1 base and J gave up 3 bases, with 7 bases separating them. The CDR3 nucleotides read TGTGCCAGCAGTTTAGAGACAGACAAAAACATTCAGTACTTC. Translating it yields CASSLETDKNIQYF.

This clonotype was observed many times. V and J are TRBV20-1 and TRBJ2-3; D is possibly TRBD1 or TRBD2 (7 bases each). CDR1 and CDR2 (germline): DFQATT, SNEGSKA (reference sequence). The CDR3 consists of 18 residues. V dropped 1 base and J dropped 3 bases, with 23 bases sitting between them. In DNA form, the CDR3 reads TGCAGTGCTAGAGGACAGGGCGGCGGGAGAAGTCGGACAGATACGCAGTATTTT. As protein: CSARGQGGGRSRTDTQYF.

This chain connects TRBV10-3 to TRBJ2-7; 10 bases line up with TRBD2. The CDR3 is made up of 17 amino acids. Germline V CDR1 and CDR2: ENHRY, SYGVKD. The trim removed 0 bases at V and 5 bases at J, leaving 10 bases unmatched. This CDR3 reads CAISESSQLAGKHEQYF. CDR3 DNA sequence: TGTGCCATCAGTGAGTCGAGTCAACTAGCGGGAAAACACGAGCAGTACTTC.

The chain employs TRBV12-3 or TRBV12-4 and TRBJ2-1, with TRBD2 identical over 10 bases. The CDR3 has 15 amino acids. Trimming cost V 2 bases and J 4 bases; bases outside gene matches: 2. DNA of the CDR3: TGTGCCAGCAGTTTACTAGCGGGAGTTTACAATGAGCAGTTCTTC. It codes for CASSLLAGVYNEQFF.